This TCR beta chain was recorded in a study of cytotoxic CD8 clonotypes in ibrutinib-treated CLL. For the study at large: The subjects consisted of some 12 relapsed/refractory and around 15 treatment-naive individuals, with around 17 IGHV unmutated. The study recorded mean values of approximately 260,000 productive templates and tens of thousands of productive rearrangements per sample.

This CDR3 has 11 amino acids. Germline V CDR1 and CDR2: MNHEY, SVGAGI. V lost 3 bases and J 7 bases, leaving 4 bases between the germline ends. Measured with immunoSEQ multiplex PCR; TCRdb has only the in-frame clones, and not every one. The table includes over 100,000 clones, approximately 56% detected once. Notes on the study in general: Clonotypes that were public were uncommon, and they contracted or stayed stable on treatment.

For this clone: Its target is not known.

The chain is built from TRBV6-5 and TRBJ2-1; D unclear. This TCR was sampled from a human donor with chronic lymphocytic leukemia. This sample comprised PBMCs, obtained after 24 months of ibrutinib treatment. The CDR3 reads CASSYRNEQFF. The CDR3 DNA reads TGTGCCAGCAGTTATAGGAATGAGCAGTTCTTC.